One sample yielded the 16 T cell receptor beta chains listed below, sequenced in a study of blood T cell repertoires in COVID-19. The repertoire was sequenced with immunoSEQ multiplex PCR; TCRdb's copy has only in-frame clones and lacks some. Here the sample spans 200,000 to 300,000 clones, around 80% being singletons. The sample taken for sequencing was peripheral blood. The receptors were sampled from a man in his forties or fifties with acute or convalescent COVID-19.

V usage is TRBV10-1 and J usage is TRBJ2-1, with 9 bases matching TRBD2. Germline loops: CDR1 WNHNN, CDR2 SYGVQD (reference sequence). The ends lost 6 bases at V and 5 bases at J; junction bases unmatched: 11. The CDR3 has 16 amino acids. The CDR3 sequence: CASRNLGGRDHNEQFF. As DNA, the CDR3 is TGCGCCAGCAGGAATTTAGGCGGGAGGGACCACAATGAGCAGTTCTTC.

This clone occurred once. The chain couples TRBV5-8 to TRBJ2-1, with 10 bases fitting TRBD1. The CDR3 runs to 14 residues. The trim removed 2 bases at V and 8 bases at J, leaving 4 bases unmatched. CDR1 SGHTS and CDR2 YDEGEE come from the germline V gene. Written as DNA, the CDR3 is TGTGCCAGCAGCTTCTCGACAGGGGGCTATGAGCAGTTCTTC. Its translation is CASSFSTGGYEQFF.

The chain recombines TRBV9 with TRBJ2-7, with 8 bases that match TRBD2. The CDR3 has 16 amino acids. J lost 6 bases, V lost 0 bases, and 11 bases had no gene match. The germline V gene has CDR1 SGDLS and CDR2 YYNGEE. The DNA for the CDR3 is TGTGCCAGCAGCGTAGACGTCGGGCGGGAGGACAGCGAGCAGTACTTC. This translates into CASSVDVGREDSEQYF.

The J gene is TRBJ1-1, the V gene TRBV12-3 or TRBV12-4; the D is unclear. This CDR3 has 12 residues. Trimming removed 6 bases from V and 3 bases from J, with 8 bases in between. The CDR3, as DNA: TGTGCCAGCAGCTCCGTATACACTGAAGCTTTCTTT. This sequence encodes CASSSVYTEAFF.

The rearrangement links TRBV18 to TRBJ2-6; a possible D gene is TRBD1 (5 bases). V was trimmed by 5 bases and J by 0 bases, leaving 14 bases between them. The CDR3 is made up of 17 amino acids. Looked up from germline, CDR1 is KGHSH and CDR2 is LQKENI. In DNA form, the CDR3 reads TGTGCCAGCTCATCTACAGGTCCCGGCTCTGGGGCCAACGTCCTGACTTTC. It encodes CASSSTGPGSGANVLTF.

V usage is TRBV6-5 and J usage is TRBJ1-2; D gene unclear. The ends were cut back, 6 bases at V and 3 bases at J, with 11 bases in the middle. Germline lookup yields CDR1 MNHEY and CDR2 SVGAGI. This CDR3 has 13 residues. CDR3 loop: CASRPDGDYGYTF. CDR3 nucleotide sequence: TGTGCCAGCAGACCCGACGGGGACTATGGCTACACCTTC.

The chain employs TRBV11-2 and TRBJ1-4; D unresolved. The ends were cut back, 1 base at V and 1 base at J, with 10 bases in the middle. CDR3 length equals 16 residues. Germline V gene sequence: CDR1 SGHAT, CDR2 FQNNGV. This CDR3 is CASSLGFGETNEKLFF. CDR3 coding DNA: TGTGCCAGCAGCTTAGGTTTCGGTGAAACTAATGAAAAACTGTTTTTT.

The genes are TRBV4-2 and TRBJ2-3, with a weak D call TRBD1 (6 bases). The CDR3 consists of 14 residues. Germline V gives CDR1 LGHNA, CDR2 YNFKEQ. Trimming pared 3 bases from V and 7 bases from J, leaving 14 bases between. The CDR3 loop reads CASSQGAGAHTQYF. CDR3 sequence (DNA): TGTGCCAGCAGCCAGGGGGCCGGAGCCCATACGCAGTATTTT.

The genes are TRBV19 and TRBJ2-2, with a tentative D call TRBD1 (5 bases). Germline CDR1 is LNHDA and CDR2 is SQIVND (reference sequence). The CDR3 sequence is 14 residues long. The V gene lost 5 bases and the J gene lost 1 base, with 8 bases spanning the gap. The CDR3 DNA sequence: TGTGCCAGTAGTTCCAGGGTGAACACCGGGGAGCTGTTTTTT. It specifies CASSSRVNTGELFF.

The chain carries TRBV19 and TRBJ1-1, with D possibly TRBD1 on 6 matching bases. V was pared by 8 bases and J by 5 bases, with 15 bases between. CDR1 is LNHDA and CDR2 is SQIVND in the germline V gene (reference sequence). The CDR3 length is 13 residues. DNA for the CDR3: TGTGCCAGTGAACAGGGTTCTGGGACTGAAGCTTTCTTT. Amino acid sequence: CASEQGSGTEAFF.

This chain links TRBV6-1 with TRBJ2-4, with 9 bases aligning to TRBD2. The germline CDR1 and CDR2 sequences are MNHNS and SASEGT. Trimming removed 0 bases from V and 0 bases from J; junction bases left unmatched: 6. CDR3 length: 18 amino acids. Written as DNA, the CDR3 is TGTGCCAGCAGTGAAGCGGGGCGGGGGGGTACAGCCAAAAACATTCAGTACTTC. As protein: CASSEAGRGGTAKNIQYF.

J is TRBJ2-1 and V is TRBV29-1, with 13 bases aligning to TRBD2. The V gene's germline CDR1 is SQVTM and CDR2 ANQGSEA. CDR3 length: 14 residues. Unmatched junction bases numbered 3, after V lost 4 bases and J lost 6 bases. The DNA of the CDR3 is TGCAGCGTTGCCGGACTAGCGGGAGTCAATGAGCAGTTCTTC. It translates to CSVAGLAGVNEQFF.

This clone occurred a few times. The rearrangement links TRBV2 to TRBJ2-3; possibly TRBD1 for D (5 bases). The germline gives CDR1 SNHLY, CDR2 FYNNEI. The CDR3 runs to 17 residues. The ends were cut back, 8 bases at V and 0 bases at J, with 21 bases in the middle. Here the CDR3 reads CASPRPGISSSTDTQYF. Written as DNA, the CDR3 is TGTGCCAGCCCAAGGCCAGGGATTAGTTCGAGCACAGATACGCAGTATTTT. The full variable domain, with the rest looked up from reference TRBV2 and TRBJ2-3, is EPEVTQTPSHQVTQMGQEVILRCVPISNHLYFYWYRQILGQKVEFLVSFYNNEISEKSEIFDDQFSVERPDGSNFTLKIRSTKLEDSAMYFCASPRPGISSSTDTQYFGPGTRLTVL.

The J gene is TRBJ1-5, the V gene TRBV28; 7 nucleotides agree with TRBD1. CDR3 size: 15 residues. Germline V gives CDR1 MDHEN, CDR2 SYDVKM. V lost 3 bases and J lost 4; bases outside the gene matches: 6. CDR3 coding DNA: TGTGCCAGCAGTTTTTCAGGGGGGTGGAATCAGCCCCAGCATTTT. This sequence encodes CASSFSGGWNQPQHF. The whole variable domain, filled in from reference TRBV28 and TRBJ1-5, reads DVKVTQSSRYLVKRTGEKVFLECVQDMDHENMFWYRQDPGLGLRLIYFSYDVKMKEKGDIPEGYSVSREKKERFSLILESASTNQTSMYLCASSFSGGWNQPQHFGDGTRLSIL.

The chain employs TRBV19 and TRBJ2-3; 9 bases align to TRBD1. Germline assignment: CDR1 LNHDA and CDR2 SQIVND (reference sequence). The CDR3 is 14 residues long. V shed 9 bases and J 1 base; nucleotides not matched to a gene: 5. CDR3 amino acids: CASRQGGGTDTQYF. The CDR3 nucleotides are TGTGCCAGCAGACAGGGGGGCGGCACAGATACGCAGTATTTT.

This chain connects TRBV6-1 to TRBJ1-5; TRBD1 is a possible D gene (6 bases). The CDR3 covers 17 residues. Germline loops: CDR1 MNHNS, CDR2 SASEGT. Trimming removed 1 base from V and 9 bases from J, with 22 bases in between. The DNA of the CDR3 is TGTGCCAGCAGTGAAGTCGGGACACTCAGCTCCAGTTGGCCCCAGCATTTT. Protein: CASSEVGTLSSSWPQHF.